This TCR beta chain came from a study of blood T cells in healthy people across ages. The use of a sample-barcoded 5' primer and a J-beta primer mix characterized a second PCR of roughly 7 to 12 cycles. Each sample provided no less than 2.5 million CDR3-containing paired-end reads. One entry per CDR3 protein results from TCRdb running MiXCR on the 5' RACE reads. The table has just under 900,000 distinct CDR3 sequences, roughly 26% seen once; the top ten hold roughly a sixth. In this sample, this clonotype turned up many times. This CDR3 is built from 16 residues. J lost 3 bases, V lost 5 bases, and 13 bases had no gene match. Germline values: CDR1 SGHTA, CDR2 FQGNSA.

The material sequenced was blood. This clonotype originated in a woman at least 80 years old in good health. The V call is TRBV7-2, the J call TRBJ2-7, with TRBD2 identical over 7 bases. CDR3 DNA: TGTGCCAGCAGCAAAGAAAGGGGCGGGGACTACTACGAGCAGTACTTC. Its protein is CASSKERGGDYYEQYF.